The source of this T cell receptor beta chain is a study of OX40 agonist ivuxolimab in advanced cancers. Study context: Treatment received earlier with anti-PD-1, anti-PD-L1 or anti-CTLA-4 agents was allowed, and less than 45% had some.

With respect to this clone: Its antigen is unknown.

This CDR3 has 16 residues. Germline V gives CDR1 SGHAT, CDR2 FQNNGV. V was clipped by 3 bases and J by 1 base, with 12 bases between them. Findings and limits, study-wide: Determination of antigen specificity was not performed for the expanded peripheral T cells. Average numbers of expanded clones were greater in CD8+ T cells than in CD4+.

Sequenced by immunoSEQ multiplex PCR; TCRdb stores in-frame clones only, minus some. The sample gives tens of thousands of clones, about 87% of which show up once; roughly 25% is in the top ten. The starting material was CD4+ or CD8+ T cells sorted from blood, obtained in a trial of the OX40 agonist ivuxolimab. The receptor was derived from an adult with an advanced solid tumor such as melanoma, head and neck, liver or kidney cancer. The chain joins TRBV11-2 to TRBJ2-2; either TRBD1 or TRBD2 may supply D (5 bases each). This CDR3 reads CASSFNKGRNTGELFF. The DNA of the CDR3 is TGTGCCAGCAGCTTCAATAAGGGGAGGAACACCGGGGAGCTGTTTTTT.